The source of this T cell receptor delta chain is a study of gamma-delta chains in newborns, infants, children. At the level of the study: Innate gammadelta T cells reportedly expand polyclonally right after birth, driven by microbial exposure, per the title.

Of note for this clone: This DNA's translation and the protein TCRdb lists, from a much larger clone, do not match at residue 7, likely due to a read error; the protein shown is translated from the DNA.

Germline CDR1 is GEAIGNYY and CDR2 is EKD. J gave up 3 bases and V 1 base, and 10 bases lay outside the gene matches. The CDR3 is made up of 16 amino acids. TCRdb re-called the reads using CATT. The table shows several thousand delta-chain clones, with roughly 3.5% occurring only once. The sequencing sample was made of blood. The chain carries TRDV2 and TRDJ1; 7 bases are shared with TRDD3. This clonotype was obtained from a child who was a newborn, infant or young child, either healthy, febrile or measles-vaccinated (not recorded which). The CDR3 is CACDTLEDTKADKLIF. The CDR3 bases are TGTGCCTGTGACACACTGGAGGATACGAAGGCCGATAAACTCATCTTT.